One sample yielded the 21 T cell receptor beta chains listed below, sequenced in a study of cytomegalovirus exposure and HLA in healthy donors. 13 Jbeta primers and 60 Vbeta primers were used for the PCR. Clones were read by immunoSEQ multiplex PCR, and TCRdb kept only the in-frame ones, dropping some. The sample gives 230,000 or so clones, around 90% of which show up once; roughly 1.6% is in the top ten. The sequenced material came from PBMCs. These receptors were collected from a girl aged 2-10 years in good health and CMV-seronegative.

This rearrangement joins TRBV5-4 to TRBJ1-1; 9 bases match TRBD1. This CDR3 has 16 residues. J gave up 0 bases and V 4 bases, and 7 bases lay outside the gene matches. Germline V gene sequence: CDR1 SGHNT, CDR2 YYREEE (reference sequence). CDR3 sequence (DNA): TGTGCCAGCAGCCCGACAGGGACAGGGATGAACACTGAAGCTTTCTTT. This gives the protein CASSPTGTGMNTEAFF.

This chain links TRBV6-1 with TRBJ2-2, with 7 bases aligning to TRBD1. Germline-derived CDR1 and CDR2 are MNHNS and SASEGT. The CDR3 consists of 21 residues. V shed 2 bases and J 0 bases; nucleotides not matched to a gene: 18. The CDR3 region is CASSETWGTVGLISNTGELFF. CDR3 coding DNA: TGTGCCAGCAGTGAAACTTGGGGGACAGTGGGGCTCATATCGAACACCGGGGAGCTGTTTTTT.

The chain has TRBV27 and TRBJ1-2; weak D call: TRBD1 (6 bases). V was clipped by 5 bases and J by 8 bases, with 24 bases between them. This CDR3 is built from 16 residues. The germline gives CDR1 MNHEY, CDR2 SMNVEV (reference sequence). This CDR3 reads CASSSTGHDYTAGYTF. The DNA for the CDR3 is TGTGCCAGCAGTAGTACGGGACACGACTACACAGCGGGCTACACCTTC.

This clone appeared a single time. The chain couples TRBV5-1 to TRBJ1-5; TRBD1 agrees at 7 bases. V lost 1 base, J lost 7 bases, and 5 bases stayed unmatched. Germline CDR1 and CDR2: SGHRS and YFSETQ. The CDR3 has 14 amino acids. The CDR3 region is CASSLTGERQPQHF. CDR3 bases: TGCGCCAGCAGCTTGACAGGGGAGCGCCAGCCCCAGCATTTT.

CDR3 residues: CAISESLRSYTF. The CDR3 DNA reads TGTGCCATCAGTGAGTCTCTGCGGAGCTACACCTTC. V usage is TRBV10-3 and J usage is TRBJ1-2, with D unresolved. Germline V gene sequence: CDR1 ENHRY, CDR2 SYGVKD. Trimming stripped 0 bases from V and 9 bases from J, with 8 bases between. This CDR3 has 12 residues.

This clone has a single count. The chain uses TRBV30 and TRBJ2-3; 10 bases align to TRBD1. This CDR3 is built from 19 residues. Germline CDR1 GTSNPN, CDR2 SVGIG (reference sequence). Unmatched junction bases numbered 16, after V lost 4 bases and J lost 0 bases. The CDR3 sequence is CAWIRGTGVFTTSTDTQYF. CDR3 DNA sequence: TGTGCCTGGATCCGGGGGACAGGGGTGTTTACAACTAGCACAGATACGCAGTATTTT.

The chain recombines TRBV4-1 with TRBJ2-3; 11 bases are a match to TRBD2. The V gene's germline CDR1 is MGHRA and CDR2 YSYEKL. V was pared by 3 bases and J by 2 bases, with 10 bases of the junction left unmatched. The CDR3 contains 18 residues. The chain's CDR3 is CASSHYGLLAGATDTQYF. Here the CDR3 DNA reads TGCGCCAGCAGCCACTATGGTCTACTAGCGGGGGCCACAGATACGCAGTATTTT.

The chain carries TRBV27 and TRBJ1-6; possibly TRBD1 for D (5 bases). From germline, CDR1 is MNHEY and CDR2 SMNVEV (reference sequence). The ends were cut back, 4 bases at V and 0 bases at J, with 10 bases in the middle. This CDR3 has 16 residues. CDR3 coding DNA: TGTGCCAGCAGTTATGGACACAGCTCCTATAATTCACCCCTCCACTTT. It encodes CASSYGHSSYNSPLHF.

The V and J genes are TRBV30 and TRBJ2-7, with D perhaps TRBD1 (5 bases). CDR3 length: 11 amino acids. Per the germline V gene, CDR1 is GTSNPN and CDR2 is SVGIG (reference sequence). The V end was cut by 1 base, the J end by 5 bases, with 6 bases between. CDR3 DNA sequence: TGTGCCTGGAGTGCCAGGGACGAGCAGTACTTC. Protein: CAWSARDEQYF. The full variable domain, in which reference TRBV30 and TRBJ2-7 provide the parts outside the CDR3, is SQTIHQWPATLVQPVGSPLSLECTVEGTSNPNLYWYRQAAGRGLQLLFYSVGIGQISSEVPQNLSASRPQDRQFILSSKKLLLSDSGFYLCAWSARDEQYFGPGTRLTVT.

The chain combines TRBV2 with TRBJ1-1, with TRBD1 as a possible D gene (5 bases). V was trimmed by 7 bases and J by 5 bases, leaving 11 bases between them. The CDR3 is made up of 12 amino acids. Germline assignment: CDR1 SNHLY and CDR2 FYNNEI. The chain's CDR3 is CASTGDGTEAFF. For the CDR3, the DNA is TGTGCCAGCACGGGGGATGGAACTGAAGCTTTCTTT.

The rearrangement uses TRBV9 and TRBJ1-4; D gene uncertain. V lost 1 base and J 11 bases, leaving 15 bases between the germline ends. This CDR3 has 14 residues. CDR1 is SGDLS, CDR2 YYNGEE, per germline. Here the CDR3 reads CASSVSSFPGKLFF. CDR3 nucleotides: TGTGCCAGCAGCGTATCATCTTTCCCGGGGAAACTGTTTTTT.

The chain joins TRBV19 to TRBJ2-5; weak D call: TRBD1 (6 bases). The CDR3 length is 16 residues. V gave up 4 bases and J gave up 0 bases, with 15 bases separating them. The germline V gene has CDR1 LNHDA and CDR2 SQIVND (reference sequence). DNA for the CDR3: TGTGCCAGTAGTACGCGCGACAGGATGTACCAAGAGACCCAGTACTTC. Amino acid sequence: CASSTRDRMYQETQYF.

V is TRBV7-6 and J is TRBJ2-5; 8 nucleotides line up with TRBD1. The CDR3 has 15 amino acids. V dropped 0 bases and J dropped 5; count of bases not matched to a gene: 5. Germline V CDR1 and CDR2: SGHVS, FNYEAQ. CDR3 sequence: CASSLAVDRVETQYF. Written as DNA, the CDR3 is TGTGCCAGCAGCTTAGCCGTGGACAGGGTGGAGACCCAGTACTTC.

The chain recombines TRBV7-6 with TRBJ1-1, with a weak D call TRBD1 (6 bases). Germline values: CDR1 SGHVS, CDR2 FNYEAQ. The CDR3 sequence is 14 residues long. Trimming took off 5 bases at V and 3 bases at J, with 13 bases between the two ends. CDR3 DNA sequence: TGTGCCAGCAGCCCCGCAGGGGTGGACACTGAAGCTTTCTTT. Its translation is CASSPAGVDTEAFF. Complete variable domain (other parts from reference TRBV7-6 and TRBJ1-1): GAGVSQSPRYKVTKRGQDVALRCDPISGHVSLYWYRQALGQGPEFLTYFNYEAQQDKSGLPNDRFSAERPEGSISTLTIQRTEQRDSAMYRCASSPAGVDTEAFFGQGTRLTVV.

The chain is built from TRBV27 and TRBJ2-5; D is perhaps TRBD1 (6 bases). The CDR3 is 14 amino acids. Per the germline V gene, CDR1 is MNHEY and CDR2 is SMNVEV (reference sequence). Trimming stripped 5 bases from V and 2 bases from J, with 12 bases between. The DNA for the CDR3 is TGTGCCAGCAGTATCAGGGGTAGTCAAGAGACCCAGTACTTC. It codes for CASSIRGSQETQYF.

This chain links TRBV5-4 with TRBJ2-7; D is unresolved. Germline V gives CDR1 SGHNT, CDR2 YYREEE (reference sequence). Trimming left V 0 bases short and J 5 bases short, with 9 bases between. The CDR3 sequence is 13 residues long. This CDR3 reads CASSLGGPDEQYF. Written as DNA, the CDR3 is TGTGCCAGCAGCTTGGGTGGGCCGGACGAGCAGTACTTC.

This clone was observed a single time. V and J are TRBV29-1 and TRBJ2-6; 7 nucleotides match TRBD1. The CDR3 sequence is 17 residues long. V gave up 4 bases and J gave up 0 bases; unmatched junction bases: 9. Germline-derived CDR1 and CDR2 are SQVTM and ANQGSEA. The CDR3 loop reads CSVVSQGVASGANVLTF. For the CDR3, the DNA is TGCAGCGTTGTGAGTCAGGGGGTGGCCTCTGGGGCCAACGTCCTGACTTTC.

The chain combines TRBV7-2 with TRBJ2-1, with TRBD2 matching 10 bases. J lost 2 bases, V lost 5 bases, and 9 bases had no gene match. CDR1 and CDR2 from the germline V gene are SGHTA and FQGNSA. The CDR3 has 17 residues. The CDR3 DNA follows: TGTGCCAGCAGCATAAAGGCCAGCGGGGGGGCCTACAATGAGCAGTTCTTC. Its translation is CASSIKASGGAYNEQFF.

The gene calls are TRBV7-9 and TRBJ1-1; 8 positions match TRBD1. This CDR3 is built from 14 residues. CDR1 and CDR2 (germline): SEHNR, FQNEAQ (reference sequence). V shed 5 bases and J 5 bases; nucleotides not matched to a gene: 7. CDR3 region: CASSPQGAYTEAFF. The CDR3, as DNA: TGTGCCAGCAGCCCCCAGGGGGCTTATACTGAAGCTTTCTTT.

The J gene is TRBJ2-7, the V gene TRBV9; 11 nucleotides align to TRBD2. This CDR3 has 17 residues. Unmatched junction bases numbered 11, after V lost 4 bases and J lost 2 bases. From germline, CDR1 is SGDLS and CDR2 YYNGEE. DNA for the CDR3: TGTGCCAGCAGCCCGAGACCCGGGACTAGCGGTACCTACGAGCAGTACTTC. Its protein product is CASSPRPGTSGTYEQYF. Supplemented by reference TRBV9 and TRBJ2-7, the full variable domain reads DSGVTQTPKHLITATGQRVTLRCSPRSGDLSVYWYQQSLDQGLQFLIQYYNGEERAKGNILERFSAQQFPDLHSELNLSSLELGDSALYFCASSPRPGTSGTYEQYFGPGTRLTVT.

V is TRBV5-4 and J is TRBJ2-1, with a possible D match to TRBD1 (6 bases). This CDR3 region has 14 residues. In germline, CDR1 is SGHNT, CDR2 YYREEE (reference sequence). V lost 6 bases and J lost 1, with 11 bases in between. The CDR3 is CASTSGQSYNEQFF. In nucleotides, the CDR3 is TGTGCCAGCACCTCCGGACAGTCCTACAATGAGCAGTTCTTC.